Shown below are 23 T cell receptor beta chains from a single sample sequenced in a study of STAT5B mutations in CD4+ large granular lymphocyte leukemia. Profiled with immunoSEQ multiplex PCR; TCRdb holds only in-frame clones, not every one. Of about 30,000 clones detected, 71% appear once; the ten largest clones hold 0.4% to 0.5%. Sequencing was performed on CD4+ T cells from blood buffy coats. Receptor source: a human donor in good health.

CDR3 in DNA: TGTGCCAGCTCACCGACGGAATACGAGCAGTACTTC. Its protein product is CASSPTEYEQYF. The chain couples TRBV18 to TRBJ2-7; D unresolved. CDR1 is KGHSH and CDR2 is LQKENI in the germline V gene. The CDR3 has 12 amino acids. V lost 3 bases to trimming and J lost 4 bases, with 7 bases between them.

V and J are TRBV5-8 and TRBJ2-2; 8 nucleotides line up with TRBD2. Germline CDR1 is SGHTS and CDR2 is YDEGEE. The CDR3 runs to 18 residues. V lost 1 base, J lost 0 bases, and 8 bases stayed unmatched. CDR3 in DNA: TGTGCCAGCAGCTTGCCGGGAAGCGGGGGCCCGAACACCGGGGAGCTGTTTTTT. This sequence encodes CASSLPGSGGPNTGELFF.

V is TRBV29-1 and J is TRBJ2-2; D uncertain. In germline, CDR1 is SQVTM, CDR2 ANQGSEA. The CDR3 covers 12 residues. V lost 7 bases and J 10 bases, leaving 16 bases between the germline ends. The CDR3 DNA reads TGCAGCGCTGCGTGGGTAGTAGCGGAGCTGTTTTTT. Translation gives CSAAWVVAELFF.

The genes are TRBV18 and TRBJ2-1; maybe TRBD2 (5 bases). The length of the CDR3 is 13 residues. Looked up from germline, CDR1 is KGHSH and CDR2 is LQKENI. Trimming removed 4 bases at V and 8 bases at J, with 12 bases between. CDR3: CASSLAMDYEQFF. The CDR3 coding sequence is TGTGCCAGCTCACTAGCAATGGACTATGAGCAGTTCTTC.

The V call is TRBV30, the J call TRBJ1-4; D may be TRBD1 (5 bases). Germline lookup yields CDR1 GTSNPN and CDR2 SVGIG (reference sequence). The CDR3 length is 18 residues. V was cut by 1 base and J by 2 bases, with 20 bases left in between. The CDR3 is CAWSGRAKGRGTNEKLFF. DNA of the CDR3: TGTGCCTGGAGTGGAAGGGCCAAGGGGCGGGGCACTAATGAAAAACTGTTTTTT.

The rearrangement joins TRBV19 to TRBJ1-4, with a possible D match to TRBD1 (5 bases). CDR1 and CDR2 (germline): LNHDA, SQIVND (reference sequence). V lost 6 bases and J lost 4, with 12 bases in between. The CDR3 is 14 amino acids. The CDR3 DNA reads TGTGCCAGTAGCCTCCGGGGCCTTAATGAAAAACTGTTTTTT. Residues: CASSLRGLNEKLFF.

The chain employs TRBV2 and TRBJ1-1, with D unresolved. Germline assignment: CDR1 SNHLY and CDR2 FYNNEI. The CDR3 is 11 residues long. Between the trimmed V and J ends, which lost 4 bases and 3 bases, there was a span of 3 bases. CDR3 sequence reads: CASSGDTEAFF. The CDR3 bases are TGTGCCAGCAGTGGAGACACTGAAGCTTTCTTT.

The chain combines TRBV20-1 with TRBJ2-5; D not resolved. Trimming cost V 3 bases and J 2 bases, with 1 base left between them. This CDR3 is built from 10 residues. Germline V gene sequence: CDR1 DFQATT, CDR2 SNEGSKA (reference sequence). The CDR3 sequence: CSASQETQYF. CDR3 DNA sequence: TGCAGTGCTAGTCAAGAGACCCAGTACTTC.

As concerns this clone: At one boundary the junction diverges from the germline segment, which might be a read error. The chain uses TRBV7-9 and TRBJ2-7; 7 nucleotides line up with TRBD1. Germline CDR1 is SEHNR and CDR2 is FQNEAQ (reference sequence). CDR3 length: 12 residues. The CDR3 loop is CASSPVTGMNFF. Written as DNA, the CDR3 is TGTGCCAGCAGCCCCGTGACAGGGATGAACTTTTTC.

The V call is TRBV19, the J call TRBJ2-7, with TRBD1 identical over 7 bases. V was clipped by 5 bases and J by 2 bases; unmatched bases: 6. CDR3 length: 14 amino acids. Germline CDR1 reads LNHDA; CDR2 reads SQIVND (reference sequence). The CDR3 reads CASSPRQGAYEQYF. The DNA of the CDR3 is TGTGCCAGTAGTCCACGACAGGGAGCCTACGAGCAGTACTTC.

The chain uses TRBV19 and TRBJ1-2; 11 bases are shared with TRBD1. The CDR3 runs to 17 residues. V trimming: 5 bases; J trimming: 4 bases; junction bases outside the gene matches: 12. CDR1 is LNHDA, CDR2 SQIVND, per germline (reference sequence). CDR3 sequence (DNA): TGTGCCAGTAGTGGGGGACAGGGACAGGGGGGCGCCTATGGCTACACCTTC. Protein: CASSGGQGQGGAYGYTF.

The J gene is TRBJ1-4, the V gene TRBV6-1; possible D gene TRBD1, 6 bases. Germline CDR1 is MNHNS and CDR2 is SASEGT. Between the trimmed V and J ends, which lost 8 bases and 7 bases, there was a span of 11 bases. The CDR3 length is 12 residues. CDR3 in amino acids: CASQGLGEKLFF. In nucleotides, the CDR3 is TGTGCCAGCCAGGGGTTGGGTGAAAAACTGTTTTTT.

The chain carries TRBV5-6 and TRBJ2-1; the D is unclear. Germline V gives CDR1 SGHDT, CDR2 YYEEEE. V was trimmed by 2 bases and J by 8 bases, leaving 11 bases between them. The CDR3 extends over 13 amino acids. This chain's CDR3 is CASSFRDKDEQFF. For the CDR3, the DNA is TGTGCCAGCAGCTTCCGAGATAAGGATGAGCAGTTCTTC.

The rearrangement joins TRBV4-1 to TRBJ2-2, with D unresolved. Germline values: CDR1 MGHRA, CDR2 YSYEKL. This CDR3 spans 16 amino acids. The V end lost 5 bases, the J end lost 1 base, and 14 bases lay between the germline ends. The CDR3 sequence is CASSGVGFLNTGELFF. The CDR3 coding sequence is TGCGCCAGCAGCGGGGTGGGGTTCTTGAACACCGGGGAGCTGTTTTTT.

CDR3 bases: TGTGCCAGCACCCCGCCGGATAGCGGCCCCAGGGAGTCCGGGGAGCTGTTTTTT. Residues: CASTPPDSGPRESGELFF. The gene calls are TRBV5-4 and TRBJ2-2; TRBD2 might be the D (6 bases). Between the trimmed V and J ends, which lost 6 bases and 6 bases, there was a span of 27 bases. The CDR3 has 18 residues. Germline V gives CDR1 SGHNT, CDR2 YYREEE (reference sequence).

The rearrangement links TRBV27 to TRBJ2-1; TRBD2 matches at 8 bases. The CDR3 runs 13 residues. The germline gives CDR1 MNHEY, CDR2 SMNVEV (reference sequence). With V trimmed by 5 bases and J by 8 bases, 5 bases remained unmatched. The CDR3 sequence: CASSPREGDEQFF. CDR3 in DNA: TGTGCCAGCAGTCCCCGGGAGGGGGATGAGCAGTTCTTC.

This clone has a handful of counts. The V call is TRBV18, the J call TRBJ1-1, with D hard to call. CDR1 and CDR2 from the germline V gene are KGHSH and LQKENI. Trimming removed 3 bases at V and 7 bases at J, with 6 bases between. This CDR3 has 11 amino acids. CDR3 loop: CASSPKGEAFF. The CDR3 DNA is TGTGCCAGCTCACCTAAGGGTGAAGCTTTCTTT.

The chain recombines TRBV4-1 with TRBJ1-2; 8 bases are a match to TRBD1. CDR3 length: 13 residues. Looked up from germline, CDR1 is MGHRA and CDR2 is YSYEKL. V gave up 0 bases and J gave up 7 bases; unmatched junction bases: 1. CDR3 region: CASSQDRGPGYTF. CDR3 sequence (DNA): TGCGCCAGCAGCCAAGACAGGGGGCCTGGCTACACCTTC.

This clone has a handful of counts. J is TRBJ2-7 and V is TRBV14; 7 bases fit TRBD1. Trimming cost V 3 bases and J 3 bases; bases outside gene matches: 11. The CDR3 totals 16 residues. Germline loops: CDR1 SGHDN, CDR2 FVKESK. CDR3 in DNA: TGTGCCAGCAGCCAGGCCTCGACAGGGATAGGCTACGAGCAGTACTTC. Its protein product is CASSQASTGIGYEQYF.

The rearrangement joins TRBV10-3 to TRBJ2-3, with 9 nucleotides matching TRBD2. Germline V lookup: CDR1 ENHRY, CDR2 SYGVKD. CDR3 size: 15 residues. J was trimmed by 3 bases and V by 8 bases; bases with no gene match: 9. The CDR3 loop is CAIASRGGGTDTQYF. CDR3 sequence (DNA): TGTGCCATCGCGAGTCGCGGGGGGGGTACAGATACGCAGTATTTT.

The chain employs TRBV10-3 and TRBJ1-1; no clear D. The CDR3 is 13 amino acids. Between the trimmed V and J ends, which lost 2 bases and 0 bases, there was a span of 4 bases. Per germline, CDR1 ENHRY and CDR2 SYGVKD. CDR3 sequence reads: CAISERLNTEAFF. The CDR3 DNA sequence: TGTGCCATCAGTGAGAGGTTGAACACTGAAGCTTTCTTT.

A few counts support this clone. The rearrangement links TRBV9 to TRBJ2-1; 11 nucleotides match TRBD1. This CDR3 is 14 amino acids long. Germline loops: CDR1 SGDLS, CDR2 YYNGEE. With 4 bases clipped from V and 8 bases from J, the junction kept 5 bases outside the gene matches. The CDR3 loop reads CASSLGQGADEQFF. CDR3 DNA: TGTGCCAGCAGCCTAGGACAGGGGGCTGATGAGCAGTTCTTC.

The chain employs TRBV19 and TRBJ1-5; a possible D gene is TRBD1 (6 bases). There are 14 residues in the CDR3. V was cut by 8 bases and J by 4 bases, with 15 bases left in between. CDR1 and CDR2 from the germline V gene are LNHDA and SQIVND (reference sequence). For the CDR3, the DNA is TGTGCCAGTGGGACATCCCTAATAAATCAGCCCCAGCATTTT. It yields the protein CASGTSLINQPQHF.